This T cell receptor (beta chain) was retrieved from a study of shared clonotypes between healthy human individuals. Only in-frame clones appear in the TCRdb table, and some are missing; sequencing was by immunoSEQ multiplex PCR. The table includes about 2.3 million clones, 80% to 95% detected once. Per germline, CDR1 SEHNR and CDR2 FQNEAQ (reference sequence). V shed 1 base and J shed 4 bases, with 10 bases lying between them. The length of the CDR3 is 14 residues. Sequenced input: naive CD4+ T cells from PBMCs. Subset given: CD45RA+ positively selected. The receptor comes from a man aged 18 to 30 in good health. Some clones in this sample may be carry-over from other donors' samples. J is TRBJ1-2 and V is TRBV7-9, with D perhaps matching TRBD1 (5 bases). CDR3 in amino acids: CASSLGPGTYGYTF. The CDR3 bases are TGTGCCAGCAGCTTAGGTCCAGGGACCTATGGCTACACCTTC. Full variable domain (missing parts from reference TRBV7-9 and TRBJ1-2): DTGVSQNPRHKITKRGQNVTFRCDPISEHNRLYWYRQTLGQGPEFLTYFQNEAQLEKSRLLSDRFSAERPKGSFSTLEIQRTEQGDSAMYLCASSLGPGTYGYTFGSGTRLTVV.